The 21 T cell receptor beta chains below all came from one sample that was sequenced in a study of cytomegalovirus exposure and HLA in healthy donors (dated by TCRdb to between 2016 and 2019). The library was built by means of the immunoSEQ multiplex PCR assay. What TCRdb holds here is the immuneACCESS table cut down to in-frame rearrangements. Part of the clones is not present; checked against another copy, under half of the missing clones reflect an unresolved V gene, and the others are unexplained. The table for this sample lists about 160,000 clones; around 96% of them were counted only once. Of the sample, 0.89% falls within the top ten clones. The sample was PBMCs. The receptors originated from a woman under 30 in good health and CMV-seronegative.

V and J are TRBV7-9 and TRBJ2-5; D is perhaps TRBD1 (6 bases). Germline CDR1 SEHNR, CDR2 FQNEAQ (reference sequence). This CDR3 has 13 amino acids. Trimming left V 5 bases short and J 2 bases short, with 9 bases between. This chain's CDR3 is CASSRGQQETQYF. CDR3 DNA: TGTGCCAGCAGCCGCGGACAGCAAGAGACCCAGTACTTC.

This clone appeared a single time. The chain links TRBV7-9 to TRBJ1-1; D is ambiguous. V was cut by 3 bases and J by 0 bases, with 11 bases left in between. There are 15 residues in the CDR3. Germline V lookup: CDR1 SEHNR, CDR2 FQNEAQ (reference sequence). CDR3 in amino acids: CASSLVEGMNTEAFF. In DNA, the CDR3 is TGTGCCAGCAGCTTGGTTGAGGGTATGAACACTGAAGCTTTCTTT. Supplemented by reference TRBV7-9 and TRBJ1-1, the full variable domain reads DTGVSQNPRHKITKRGQNVTFRCDPISEHNRLYWYRQTLGQGPEFLTYFQNEAQLEKSRLLSDRFSAERPKGSFSTLEIQRTEQGDSAMYLCASSLVEGMNTEAFFGQGTRLTVV.

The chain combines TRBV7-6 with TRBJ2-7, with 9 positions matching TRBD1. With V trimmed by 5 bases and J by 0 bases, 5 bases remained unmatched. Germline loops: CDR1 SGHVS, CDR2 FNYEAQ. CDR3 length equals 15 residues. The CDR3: CASSPGTGSSYEQYF. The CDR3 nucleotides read TGTGCCAGCAGCCCTGGGACAGGGAGCTCCTACGAGCAGTACTTC.

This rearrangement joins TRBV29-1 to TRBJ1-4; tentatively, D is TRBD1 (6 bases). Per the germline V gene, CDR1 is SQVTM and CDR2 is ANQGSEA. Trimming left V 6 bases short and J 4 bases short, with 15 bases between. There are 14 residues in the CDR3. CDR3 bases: TGCAGCGTGGCCCGAGGCAGGGGTAATGAAAAACTGTTTTTT. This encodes CSVARGRGNEKLFF.

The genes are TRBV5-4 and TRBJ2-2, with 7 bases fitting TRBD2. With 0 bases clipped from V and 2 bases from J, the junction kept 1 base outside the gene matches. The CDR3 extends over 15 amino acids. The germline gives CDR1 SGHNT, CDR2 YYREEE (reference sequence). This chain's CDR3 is CASSLAGGNTGELFF. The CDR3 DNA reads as TGTGCCAGCAGCTTGGCGGGGGGTAACACCGGGGAGCTGTTTTTT.

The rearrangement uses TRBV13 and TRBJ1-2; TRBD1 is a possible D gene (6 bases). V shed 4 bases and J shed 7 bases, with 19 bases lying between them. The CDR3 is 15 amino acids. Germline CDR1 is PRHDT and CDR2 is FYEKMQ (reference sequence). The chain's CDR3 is CASSYLQGMVFGYTF. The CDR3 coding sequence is TGTGCCAGCAGCTACCTACAGGGAATGGTTTTTGGCTACACCTTC. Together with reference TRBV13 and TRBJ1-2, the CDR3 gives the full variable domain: AAGVIQSPRHLIKEKRETATLKCYPIPRHDTVYWYQQGPGQDPQFLISFYEKMQSDKGSIPDRFSAQQFSDYHSELNMSSLELGDSALYFCASSYLQGMVFGYTFGSGTRLTVV.

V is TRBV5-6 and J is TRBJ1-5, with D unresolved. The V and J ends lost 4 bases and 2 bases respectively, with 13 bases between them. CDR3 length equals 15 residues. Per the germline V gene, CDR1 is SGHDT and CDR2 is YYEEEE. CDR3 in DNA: TGTGCCAGCAGCCTCCTGACGGGAGGCAATCAGCCCCAGCATTTT. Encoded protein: CASSLLTGGNQPQHF.

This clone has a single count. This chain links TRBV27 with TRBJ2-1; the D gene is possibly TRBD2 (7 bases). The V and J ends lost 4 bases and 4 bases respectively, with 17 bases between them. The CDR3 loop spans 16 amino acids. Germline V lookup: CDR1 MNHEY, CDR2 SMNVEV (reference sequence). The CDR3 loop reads CASSSGSGGGYNEQFF. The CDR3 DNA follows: TGTGCCAGCAGTTCGGGATCGGGGGGCGGTTACAATGAGCAGTTCTTC.

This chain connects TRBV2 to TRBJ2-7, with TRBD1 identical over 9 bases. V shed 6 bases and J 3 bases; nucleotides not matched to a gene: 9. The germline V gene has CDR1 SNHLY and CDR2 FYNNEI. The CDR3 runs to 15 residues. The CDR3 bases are TGTGCCAGCAGAGAGACAGGGGGTAAGGGCTACGAGCAGTACTTC. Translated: CASRETGGKGYEQYF.

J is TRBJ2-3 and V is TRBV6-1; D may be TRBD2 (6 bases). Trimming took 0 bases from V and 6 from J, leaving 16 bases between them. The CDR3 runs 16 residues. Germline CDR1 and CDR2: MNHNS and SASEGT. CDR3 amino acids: CASSEASVGGFDTQYF. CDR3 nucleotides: TGTGCCAGCAGTGAAGCGTCAGTGGGGGGTTTCGATACGCAGTATTTT.

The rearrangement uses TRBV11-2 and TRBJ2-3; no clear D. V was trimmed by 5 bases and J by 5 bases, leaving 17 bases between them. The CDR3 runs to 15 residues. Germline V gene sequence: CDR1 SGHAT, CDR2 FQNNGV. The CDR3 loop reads CASSITGPLRDTQYF. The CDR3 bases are TGTGCCAGCAGCATAACCGGTCCGCTAAGAGATACGCAGTATTTT.

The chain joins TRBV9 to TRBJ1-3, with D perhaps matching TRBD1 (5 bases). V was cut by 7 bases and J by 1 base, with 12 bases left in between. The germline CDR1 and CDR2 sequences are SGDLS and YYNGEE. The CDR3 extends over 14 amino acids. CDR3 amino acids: CASSKGLSGNTIYF. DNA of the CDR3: TGTGCCAGCTCCAAGGGGTTGTCTGGAAACACCATATATTTT. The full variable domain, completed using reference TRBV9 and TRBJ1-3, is DSGVTQTPKHLITATGQRVTLRCSPRSGDLSVYWYQQSLDQGLQFLIQYYNGEERAKGNILERFSAQQFPDLHSELNLSSLELGDSALYFCASSKGLSGNTIYFGEGSWLTVV.

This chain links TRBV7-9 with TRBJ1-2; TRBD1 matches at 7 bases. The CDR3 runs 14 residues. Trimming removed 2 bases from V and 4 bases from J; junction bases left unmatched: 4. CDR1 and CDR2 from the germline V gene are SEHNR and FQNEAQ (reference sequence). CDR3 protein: CASSLQGDGYGYTF. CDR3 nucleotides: TGTGCCAGCAGCTTACAGGGGGACGGCTATGGCTACACCTTC. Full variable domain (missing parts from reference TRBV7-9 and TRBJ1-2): DTGVSQNPRHKITKRGQNVTFRCDPISEHNRLYWYRQTLGQGPEFLTYFQNEAQLEKSRLLSDRFSAERPKGSFSTLEIQRTEQGDSAMYLCASSLQGDGYGYTFGSGTRLTVV.

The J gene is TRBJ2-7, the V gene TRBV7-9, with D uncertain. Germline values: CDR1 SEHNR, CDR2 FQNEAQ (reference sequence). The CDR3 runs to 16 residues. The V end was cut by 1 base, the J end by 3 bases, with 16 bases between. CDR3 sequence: CASSLGAPIVGYEQYF. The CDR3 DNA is TGTGCCAGCAGCTTAGGGGCCCCGATAGTGGGCTACGAGCAGTACTTC.

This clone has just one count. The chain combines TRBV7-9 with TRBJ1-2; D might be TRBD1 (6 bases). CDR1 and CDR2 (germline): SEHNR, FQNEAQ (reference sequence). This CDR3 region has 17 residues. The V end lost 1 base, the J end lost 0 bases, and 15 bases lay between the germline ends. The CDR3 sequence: CASSLDSRGDSNYGYTF. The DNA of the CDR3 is TGTGCCAGCAGCTTAGACTCCAGGGGAGATTCTAACTATGGCTACACCTTC.

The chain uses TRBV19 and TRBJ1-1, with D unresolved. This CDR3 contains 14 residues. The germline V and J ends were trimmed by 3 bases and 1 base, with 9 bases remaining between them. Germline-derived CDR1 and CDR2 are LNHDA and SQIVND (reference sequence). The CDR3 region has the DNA TGTGCCAGTAGTATGGTGCGGGGGAACACTGAAGCTTTCTTT. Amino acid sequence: CASSMVRGNTEAFF.

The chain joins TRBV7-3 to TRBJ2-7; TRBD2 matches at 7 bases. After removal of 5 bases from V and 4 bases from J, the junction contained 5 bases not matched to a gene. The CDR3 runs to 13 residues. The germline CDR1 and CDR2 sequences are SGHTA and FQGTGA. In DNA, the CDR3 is TGTGCCAGCAGCCGACTCGGGGGGTACGAGCAGTACTTC. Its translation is CASSRLGGYEQYF.

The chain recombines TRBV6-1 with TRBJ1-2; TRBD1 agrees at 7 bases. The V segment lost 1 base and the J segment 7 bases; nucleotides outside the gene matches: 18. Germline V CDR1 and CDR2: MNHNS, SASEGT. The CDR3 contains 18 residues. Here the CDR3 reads CASSEVYRAGGPSGGYTF. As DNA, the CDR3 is TGTGCCAGCAGTGAAGTCTACAGGGCAGGGGGTCCTTCGGGTGGCTACACCTTC.

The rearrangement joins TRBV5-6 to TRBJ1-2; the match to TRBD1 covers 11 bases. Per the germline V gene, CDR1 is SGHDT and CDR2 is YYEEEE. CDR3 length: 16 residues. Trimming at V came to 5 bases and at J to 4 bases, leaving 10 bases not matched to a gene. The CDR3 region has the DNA TGTGCCAGCAGTATGGACAGGGGGCGCTCTGGCTATGGCTACACCTTC. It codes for CASSMDRGRSGYGYTF. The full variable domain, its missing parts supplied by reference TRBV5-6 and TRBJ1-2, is DAGVTQSPTHLIKTRGQQVTLRCSPKSGHDTVSWYQQALGQGPQFIFQYYEEEERQRGNFPDRFSGHQFPNYSSELNVNALLLGDSALYLCASSMDRGRSGYGYTFGSGTRLTVV.

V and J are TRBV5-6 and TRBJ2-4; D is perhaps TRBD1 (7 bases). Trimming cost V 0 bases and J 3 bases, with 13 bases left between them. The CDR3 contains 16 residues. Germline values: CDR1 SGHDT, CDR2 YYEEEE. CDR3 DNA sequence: TGTGCCAGCAGCTTGGACAGGGGAGGAATCAAAAACATTCAGTACTTC. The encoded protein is CASSLDRGGIKNIQYF.

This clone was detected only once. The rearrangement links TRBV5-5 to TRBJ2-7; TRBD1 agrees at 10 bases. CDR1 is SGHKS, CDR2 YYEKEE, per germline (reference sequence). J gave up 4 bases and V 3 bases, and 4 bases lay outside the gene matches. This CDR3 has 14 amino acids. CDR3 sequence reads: CASSSGTGEYEQYF. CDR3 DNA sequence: TGTGCCAGCAGCTCCGGGACAGGGGAATACGAGCAGTACTTC.